A single sample is the source of the 9 T cell receptor beta chains below, sequenced in a study of T cell responses to AZD1222 COVID-19 vaccine (dated by TCRdb to the early 2020s). This specimen's time point label, per the study, means: baseline before first vaccination. Explained via the paper, the treatment or condition label denotes: meningococcal conjugate vaccine given as trial control. The protocol used for the library was the immunoSEQ multiplex PCR assay. TCRdb provides this immuneACCESS table in a form limited to in-frame rearrangements. Some clones are lacking; in checked studies, under half of them reflect an unresolved V gene, and why the rest are absent is not known. This sample is represented by about 110,000 clones; approximately 90% of them were singletons. About 3% of the sample lies in the top ten. The specimen comprised peripheral blood, sampled on day 0 of MenACWY control vaccination. The receptors shown here come from an adult in good health.

The CDR3 nucleotides read TGTGCCAGCAGTGACTCGTCAGCCTCTGGGGCCAACGTCCTGACTTTC. Translated: CASSDSSASGANVLTF. This rearrangement joins TRBV6-4 to TRBJ2-6; no definite D call. The V gene lost 0 bases and the J gene lost 0 bases, with 6 bases spanning the gap. Germline-derived CDR1 and CDR2 are MRHNA and SNTAGT. The CDR3 runs to 16 residues.

The rearrangement joins TRBV29-1 to TRBJ2-6; no reliable D call. The germline V and J ends were trimmed by 0 bases and 0 bases, with 9 bases remaining between them. The CDR3 is 16 residues long. Germline CDR1 and CDR2: SQVTM and ANQGSEA. CDR3 nucleotide sequence: TGCAGCGTTGAAGATCCTTCTGTCTCTGGGGCCAACGTCCTGACTTTC. It yields the protein CSVEDPSVSGANVLTF.

This clone was detected only a few times. In nucleotides, the CDR3 is TGTGCCAGCAGCTCCATTGACAGGGGGCAAACTGAAGCTTTCTTT. Protein sequence: CASSSIDRGQTEAFF. The genes are TRBV9 and TRBJ1-1; 10 bases match TRBD1. V lost 4 bases and J lost 5; bases outside the gene matches: 8. This CDR3 region has 15 residues. Germline CDR1 SGDLS, CDR2 YYNGEE.

The chain has TRBV6-1 and TRBJ2-3; a weak D match, TRBD1 (6 bases). This CDR3 region has 17 residues. In germline, CDR1 is MNHNS, CDR2 SASEGT. Trimming removed 2 bases from V and 2 bases from J, with 17 bases in between. The chain's CDR3 is CASSEYEDRPVTDTQYF. The CDR3, as DNA: TGTGCCAGCAGTGAATATGAAGACAGGCCCGTCACAGATACGCAGTATTTT.

The chain couples TRBV6-4 to TRBJ1-1, with D possibly TRBD1 on 5 matching bases. CDR3 length: 14 amino acids. The V gene lost 3 bases and the J gene lost 10 bases, with 18 bases spanning the gap. CDR1 is MRHNA, CDR2 SNTAGT, per germline. The CDR3 reads CASSESGGAMGAFF. Here the CDR3 DNA reads TGTGCCAGCAGTGAATCCGGAGGGGCAATGGGAGCTTTCTTT.

The chain carries TRBV5-8 and TRBJ2-1, with D possibly matching TRBD1 (6 bases). The V gene lost 0 bases and the J gene lost 4 bases, with 11 bases spanning the gap. The CDR3 is 15 residues long. Looked up from germline, CDR1 is SGHTS and CDR2 is YDEGEE. CDR3 in amino acids: CASSLGGTSYNEQFF. CDR3 in DNA: TGTGCCAGCAGCTTGGGTGGGACATCTTACAATGAGCAGTTCTTC.

The gene calls are TRBV27 and TRBJ2-7, with 10 bases identical to TRBD1. The CDR3 has 15 amino acids. The germline gives CDR1 MNHEY, CDR2 SMNVEV (reference sequence). V lost 6 bases, J lost 3 bases, and 8 bases stayed unmatched. This CDR3 reads CASSFPGQGYYEQYF. The CDR3 bases are TGTGCCAGCAGCTTCCCGGGACAGGGGTACTACGAGCAGTACTTC.

V gene TRBV19 combines with J gene TRBJ2-5, with D perhaps matching TRBD2 (5 bases). This CDR3 spans 14 amino acids. CDR1 is LNHDA and CDR2 is SQIVND in the germline V gene (reference sequence). V lost 5 bases and J lost 4, with 14 bases in between. The CDR3 spells CASSSRPGIETQYF. DNA of the CDR3: TGTGCCAGTAGTTCCCGCCCGGGAATAGAGACCCAGTACTTC.

With regard to this clone: Different DNA sequences within this sample yield the same CDR3. V gene TRBV7-9 combines with J gene TRBJ1-1; tentatively, D is TRBD1 (6 bases). Trimming cost V 5 bases and J 1 base, with 8 bases left between them. The germline gives CDR1 SEHNR, CDR2 FQNEAQ (reference sequence). The CDR3 totals 13 residues. The CDR3: CASSLQGNTEAFF. The CDR3 nucleotides are TGTGCCAGCAGCCTACAGGGGAACACTGAAGCTTTCTTT.